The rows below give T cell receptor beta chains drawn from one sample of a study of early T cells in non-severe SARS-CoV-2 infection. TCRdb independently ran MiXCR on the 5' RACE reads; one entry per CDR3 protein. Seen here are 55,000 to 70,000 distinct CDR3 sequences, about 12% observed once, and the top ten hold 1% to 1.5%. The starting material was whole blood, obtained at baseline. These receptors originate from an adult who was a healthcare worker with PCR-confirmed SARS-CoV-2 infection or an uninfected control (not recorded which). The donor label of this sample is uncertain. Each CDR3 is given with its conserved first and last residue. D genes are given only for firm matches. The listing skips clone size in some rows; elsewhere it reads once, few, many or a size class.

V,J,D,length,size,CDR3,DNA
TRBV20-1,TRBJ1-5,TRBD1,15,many,CSAEDREYSNQPQHF,TGCAGTGCTGAAGACAGGGAGTATAGCAATCAGCCCCAGCATTTT
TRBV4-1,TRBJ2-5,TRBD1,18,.,CASSQDTVRDRAIETQYF,TGCGCCAGCAGCCAAGATACCGTCCGGGACAGGGCAATCGAGACCCAGTACTTC
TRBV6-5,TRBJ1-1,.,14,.,CASTHGERNTEAFF,TGTGCCAGCACCCACGGGGAAAGGAACACTGAAGCTTTCTTT
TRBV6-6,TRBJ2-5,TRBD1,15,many,CASSYGQGIQETQYF,TGTGCCAGCAGTTATGGACAGGGCATCCAAGAGACCCAGTACTTC
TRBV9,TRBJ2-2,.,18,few,CASRRDLRGDPNTGELFF,TGTGCCAGCAGAAGAGACTTGAGGGGGGACCCGAACACCGGGGAGCTGTTTTTT
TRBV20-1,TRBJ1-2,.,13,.,CSALERVDYGYTF,TGCAGTGCACTGGAAAGGGTTGACTATGGCTACACCTTC
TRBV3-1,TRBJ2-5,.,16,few,CASSQRRLLGAETQYF,TGTGCCAGCAGCCAGCGACGGCTCCTGGGGGCAGAGACCCAGTACTTC
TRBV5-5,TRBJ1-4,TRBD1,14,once,CASSPTGAGEKLFF,TGTGCCAGCAGCCCAACAGGGGCAGGGGAAAAACTGTTTTTT
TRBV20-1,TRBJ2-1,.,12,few,CSAGEASNEQFF,TGCAGTGCAGGAGAGGCCTCCAATGAGCAGTTCTTC
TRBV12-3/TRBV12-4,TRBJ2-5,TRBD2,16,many,CASRSSGTSGEETQYF,TGTGCCAGCAGAAGTTCCGGGACTAGCGGGGAAGAGACCCAGTACTTC
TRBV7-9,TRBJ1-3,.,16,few,CASSSPVRAPGNTIYF,TGTGCCAGCAGTTCCCCAGTGCGAGCCCCTGGAAACACCATATATTTT
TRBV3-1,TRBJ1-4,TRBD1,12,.,CASSRQGEKLFF,TGTGCCAGCAGCCGACAGGGTGAAAAACTGTTTTTT
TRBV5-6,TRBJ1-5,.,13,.,CASSLGGVGPQHF,TGTGCCAGCAGCTTGGGCGGGGTGGGGCCCCAGCATTTT
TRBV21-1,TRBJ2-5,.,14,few,CASSARSSQETQYF,TGTGCCAGCAGCGCCAGGAGCTCCCAAGAGACCCAGTACTTC
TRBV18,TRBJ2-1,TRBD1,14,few,CASSAQGAMDEQFF,TGTGCCAGCTCAGCCCAGGGGGCGATGGATGAGCAGTTCTTC
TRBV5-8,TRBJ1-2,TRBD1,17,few,CASSLARRTGGDYGYTF,TGTGCCAGCAGCTTGGCTCGTAGGACAGGGGGCGACTATGGCTACACCTTC
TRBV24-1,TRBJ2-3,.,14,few,CATRATAPRDTQYF,TGTGCCACCAGAGCCACAGCACCTAGAGATACGCAGTATTTT